This TCR beta chain was captured in a study of blood T cell repertoires in COVID-19. Across the whole study: The United States, Italy and Spain supplied acute and convalescent COVID-19 samples. Sources were T cells, B-cell-depleted T cells, or PBMCs; the material itself was cDNA or gDNA.

V gave up 3 bases and J gave up 7 bases, with 9 bases separating them. CDR3 size: 13 residues. The germline CDR1 and CDR2 sequences are LNHNV and YYDKDF (reference sequence). Libraries were prepared by immunoSEQ multiplex PCR; TCRdb keeps only in-frame clonotypes and omits some of them. The sample includes fewer than 300,000 clones, 88% seen only once; the top ten take 4%. This sequence originates from a man aged 60-69 years who had recovered from COVID-19. The chain recombines TRBV15 with TRBJ2-2; D perhaps matches TRBD1 (6 bases). Specimen: peripheral blood. The CDR3 DNA follows: TGTGCCACCAGCAGTAGGGGGAACGGGGAGCTGTTTTTT. This translates into CATSSRGNGELFF.